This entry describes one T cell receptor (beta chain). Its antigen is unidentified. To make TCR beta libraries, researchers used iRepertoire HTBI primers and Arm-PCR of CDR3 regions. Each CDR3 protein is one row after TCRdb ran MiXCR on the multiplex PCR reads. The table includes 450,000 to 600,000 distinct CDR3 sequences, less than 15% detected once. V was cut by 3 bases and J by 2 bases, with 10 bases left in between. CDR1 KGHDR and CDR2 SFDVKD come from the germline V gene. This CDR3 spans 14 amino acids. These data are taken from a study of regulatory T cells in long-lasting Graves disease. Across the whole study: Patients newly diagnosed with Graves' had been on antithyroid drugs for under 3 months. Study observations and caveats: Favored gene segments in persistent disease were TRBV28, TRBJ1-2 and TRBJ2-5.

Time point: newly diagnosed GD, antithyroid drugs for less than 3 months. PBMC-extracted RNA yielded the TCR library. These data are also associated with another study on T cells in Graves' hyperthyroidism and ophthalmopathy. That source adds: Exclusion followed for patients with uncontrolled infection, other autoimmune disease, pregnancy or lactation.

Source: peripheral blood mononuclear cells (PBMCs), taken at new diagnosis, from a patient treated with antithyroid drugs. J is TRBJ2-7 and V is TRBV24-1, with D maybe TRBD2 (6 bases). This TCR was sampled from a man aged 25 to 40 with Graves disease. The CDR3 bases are TGTGCCACCAGTGATGCGGGGAAGGCCTACGAGCAGTACTTC. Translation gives CATSDAGKAYEQYF.